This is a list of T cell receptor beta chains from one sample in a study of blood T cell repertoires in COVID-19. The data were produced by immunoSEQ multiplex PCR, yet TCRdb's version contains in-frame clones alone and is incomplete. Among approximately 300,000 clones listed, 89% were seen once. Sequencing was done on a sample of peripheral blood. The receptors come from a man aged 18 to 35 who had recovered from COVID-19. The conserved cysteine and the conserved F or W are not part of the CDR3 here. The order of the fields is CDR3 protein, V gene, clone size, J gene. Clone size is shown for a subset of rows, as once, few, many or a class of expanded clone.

ASSLALAGANNEQF	TRBV6-5	NA	TRBJ2-1
ASRLAGNNEQF	TRBV7-8	once	TRBJ2-1
SAGDTVNTEAF	TRBV20-1	NA	TRBJ1-1
ASSLEERVAY	TRBV7-2	NA	TRBJ2-7
ASTAAGAKRSYGYT	TRBV2	NA	TRBJ1-2
ASSQDLGTPNSPLH	TRBV3-1/TRBV3-2	NA	TRBJ1-6
ASSLAGTGNTGELF	TRBV11-3	NA	TRBJ2-2
SVITGLHGYT	TRBV29-1	once	TRBJ1-2
ASRGGTALDGYT	TRBV2	NA	TRBJ1-2
ASSLVSGVEQY	TRBV7-9	NA	TRBJ2-7
ASSLGGGGNQPQH	TRBV7-2	NA	TRBJ1-5
ASRETAATLNEKLF	TRBV19	NA	TRBJ1-4
ASSAGAGADEQY	TRBV9	NA	TRBJ2-7
ASSPRVEGRDYGYT	TRBV4-1	NA	TRBJ1-2
ASREQGSSGNEQF	TRBV6-4	NA	TRBJ2-1
ASSEGVAGLYEQY	TRBV25-1	NA	TRBJ2-7
ASRAAGGADTQY	TRBV6-5	NA	TRBJ2-3
ASARGATGYEQY	TRBV11-2	NA	TRBJ2-7
ASSANYNEQF	TRBV9	NA	TRBJ2-1
ASSRDRGLTEAF	TRBV5-1	NA	TRBJ1-1
ASSPLGQGNYGYT	TRBV6-2/TRBV6-3	few	TRBJ1-2
ASSVPQAGANVLT	TRBV9	NA	TRBJ2-6
ASNPGHLNTEAF	TRBV19	NA	TRBJ1-1
ASSPRDSISPEAF	TRBV18	NA	TRBJ1-1
ATSDRVNGYT	TRBV19	NA	TRBJ1-2
ASSSVGVGGGNTIY	TRBV7-2	NA	TRBJ1-3
ASSPGAGDSPLH	TRBV18	NA	TRBJ1-6
ASSQGQGAGELF	TRBV4-2	NA	TRBJ2-2
ASSLASGFTDTQY	TRBV7-9	once	TRBJ2-3
ASSVGLATYNEQF	TRBV9	NA	TRBJ2-1
ASTPGTGDTIY	TRBV6-5	NA	TRBJ1-3
ASSSIRGTEAF	TRBV6-5	NA	TRBJ1-1
TSSQDTAGACGYT	TRBV1	once	TRBJ1-2
ASSQDRQPHDGYT	TRBV4-1	NA	TRBJ1-2
ASSGRTGELSRTDTQY	TRBV2	NA	TRBJ2-3
AISDTIGGVETEAF	TRBV10-3	NA	TRBJ1-1
ATSRRPASEQF	TRBV15	NA	TRBJ2-1
ASSGQGPGGYT	TRBV7-9	once	TRBJ1-2
ASSQTYDSPLH	TRBV6-6	once	TRBJ1-6
ASSFRGQAF	TRBV13	NA	TRBJ1-1